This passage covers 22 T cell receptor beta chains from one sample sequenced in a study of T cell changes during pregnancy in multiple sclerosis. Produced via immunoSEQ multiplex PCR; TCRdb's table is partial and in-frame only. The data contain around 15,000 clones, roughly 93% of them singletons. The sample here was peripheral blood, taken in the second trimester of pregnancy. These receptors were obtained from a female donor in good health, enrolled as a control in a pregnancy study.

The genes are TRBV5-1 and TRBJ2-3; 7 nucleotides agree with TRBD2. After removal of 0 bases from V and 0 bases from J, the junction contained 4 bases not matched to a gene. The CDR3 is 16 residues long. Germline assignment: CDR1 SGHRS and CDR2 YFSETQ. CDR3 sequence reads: CASSLGLAASTDTQYF. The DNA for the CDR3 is TGCGCCAGCAGCTTGGGCCTAGCGGCTAGCACAGATACGCAGTATTTT.

CDR3 bases: TGCGCCAGCAGCCAAGAGGCCAGCGGGGATCGCACAGATACGCAGTATTTT. Protein: CASSQEASGDRTDTQYF. This chain connects TRBV4-3 to TRBJ2-3, with TRBD2 identical over 7 bases. From germline, CDR1 is LGHNA and CDR2 YSLEER. V lost 0 bases, J lost 1 base, and 7 bases stayed unmatched. The CDR3 runs 17 residues.

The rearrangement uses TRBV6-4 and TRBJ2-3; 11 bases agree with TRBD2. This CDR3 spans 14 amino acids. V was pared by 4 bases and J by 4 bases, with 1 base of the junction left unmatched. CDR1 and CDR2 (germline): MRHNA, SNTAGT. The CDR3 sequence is CASSVAGGPDTQYF. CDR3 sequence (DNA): TGTGCCAGCAGTGTAGCGGGGGGGCCAGATACGCAGTATTTT.

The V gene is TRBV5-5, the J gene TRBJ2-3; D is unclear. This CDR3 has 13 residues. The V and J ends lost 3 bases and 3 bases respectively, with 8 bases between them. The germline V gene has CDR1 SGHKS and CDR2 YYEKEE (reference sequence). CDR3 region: CASSSPGTDTQYF. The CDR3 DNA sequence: TGTGCCAGCAGCTCCCCCGGTACAGATACGCAGTATTTT. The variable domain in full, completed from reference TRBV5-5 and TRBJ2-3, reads DAGVTQSPTHLIKTRGQQVTLRCSPISGHKSVSWYQQVLGQGPQFIFQYYEKEERGRGNFPDRFSARQFPNYSSELNVNALLLGDSALYLCASSSPGTDTQYFGPGTRLTVL.

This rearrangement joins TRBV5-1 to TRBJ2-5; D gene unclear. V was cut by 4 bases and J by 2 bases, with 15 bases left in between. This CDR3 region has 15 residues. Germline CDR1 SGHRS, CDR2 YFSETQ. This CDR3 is CASSLSIGLQETQYF. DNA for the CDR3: TGCGCCAGCAGCCTATCTATTGGTCTTCAAGAGACCCAGTACTTC.

DNA of the CDR3: TGTGCCAGCAGTTCGGGACAGTACTCTGGGGCCAACGTCCTGACTTTC. It is translated as CASSSGQYSGANVLTF. The chain employs TRBV6-5 and TRBJ2-6; 7 bases align to TRBD1. The CDR3 loop spans 16 amino acids. With V trimmed by 4 bases and J by 0 bases, 3 bases remained unmatched. CDR1 MNHEY and CDR2 SVGAGI come from the germline V gene.

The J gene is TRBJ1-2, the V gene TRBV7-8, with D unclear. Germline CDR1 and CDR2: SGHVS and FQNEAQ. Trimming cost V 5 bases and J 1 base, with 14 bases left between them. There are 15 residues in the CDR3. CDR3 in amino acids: CASSPRELLNYGYTF. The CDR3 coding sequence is TGTGCCAGCAGCCCGAGGGAACTACTTAACTATGGCTACACCTTC.

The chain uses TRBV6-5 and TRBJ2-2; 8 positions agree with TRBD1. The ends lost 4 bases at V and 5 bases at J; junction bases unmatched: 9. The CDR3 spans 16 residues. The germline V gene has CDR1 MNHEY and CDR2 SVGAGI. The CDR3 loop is CASSSDGQGGTGELFF. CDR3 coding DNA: TGTGCCAGCAGTTCCGACGGACAGGGCGGGACCGGGGAGCTGTTTTTT.

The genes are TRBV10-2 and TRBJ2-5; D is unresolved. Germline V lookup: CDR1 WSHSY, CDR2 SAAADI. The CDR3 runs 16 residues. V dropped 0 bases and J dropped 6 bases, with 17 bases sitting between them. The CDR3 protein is CASSESNFRVAQTQYF. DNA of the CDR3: TGCGCCAGCAGTGAGTCGAATTTCCGCGTTGCACAGACCCAGTACTTC.

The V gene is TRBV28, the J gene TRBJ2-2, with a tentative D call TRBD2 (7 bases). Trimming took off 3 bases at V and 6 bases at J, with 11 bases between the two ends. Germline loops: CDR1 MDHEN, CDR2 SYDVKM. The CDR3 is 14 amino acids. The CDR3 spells CASSLGGGSGELFF. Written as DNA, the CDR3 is TGTGCCAGCAGTTTGGGAGGGGGGTCCGGGGAGCTGTTTTTT.

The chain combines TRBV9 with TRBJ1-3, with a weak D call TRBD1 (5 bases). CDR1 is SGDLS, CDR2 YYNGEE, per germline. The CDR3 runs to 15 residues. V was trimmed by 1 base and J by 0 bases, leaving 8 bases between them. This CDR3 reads CASSVTQDSGNTIYF. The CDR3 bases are TGTGCCAGCAGCGTAACACAGGACTCTGGAAACACCATATATTTT. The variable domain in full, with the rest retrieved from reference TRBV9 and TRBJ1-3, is DSGVTQTPKHLITATGQRVTLRCSPRSGDLSVYWYQQSLDQGLQFLIQYYNGEERAKGNILERFSAQQFPDLHSELNLSSLELGDSALYFCASSVTQDSGNTIYFGEGSWLTVV.

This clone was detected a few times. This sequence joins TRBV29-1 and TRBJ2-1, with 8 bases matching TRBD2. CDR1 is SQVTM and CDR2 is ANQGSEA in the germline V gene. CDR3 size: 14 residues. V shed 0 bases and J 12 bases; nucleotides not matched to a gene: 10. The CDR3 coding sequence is TGCAGCGTTGAAGACACTAGCGGATTTTTGTTGCAGTTCTTC. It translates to CSVEDTSGFLLQFF.

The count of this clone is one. Here the CDR3 reads CATSNRGGRGNQPQHF. The CDR3 DNA follows: TGTGCCACCAGCAACCGGGGTGGCAGGGGTAATCAGCCCCAGCATTTT. The V and J genes are TRBV15 and TRBJ1-5; tentatively, D is TRBD1 (6 bases). Germline values: CDR1 LNHNV, CDR2 YYDKDF (reference sequence). The CDR3 extends over 16 amino acids. The V end was cut by 4 bases, the J end by 4 bases, with 17 bases between. Full variable domain (outside the CDR3, taken from reference TRBV15 and TRBJ1-5): DAMVIQNPRYQVTQFGKPVTLSCSQTLNHNVMYWYQQKSSQAPKLLFHYYDKDFNNEADTPDNFQSRRPNTSFCFLDIRSPGLGDTAMYLCATSNRGGRGNQPQHFGDGTRLSIL.

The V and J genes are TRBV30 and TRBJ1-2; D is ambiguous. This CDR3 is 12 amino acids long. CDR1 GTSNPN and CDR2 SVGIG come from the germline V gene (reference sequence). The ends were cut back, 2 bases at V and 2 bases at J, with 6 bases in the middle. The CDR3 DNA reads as TGTGCCTGGAGTCTGGAGAACTATGGCTACACCTTC. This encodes CAWSLENYGYTF.

DNA of the CDR3: TGTGCCAGCAGCTTAGGCAGGGCGAATGAAAAACTGTTTTTT. It is translated as CASSLGRANEKLFF. The rearrangement links TRBV13 to TRBJ1-4; D is possibly TRBD1 (5 bases). V gave up 0 bases and J gave up 5 bases, with 7 bases separating them. The CDR3 covers 14 residues. The germline V gene encodes CDR1 PRHDT and CDR2 FYEKMQ (reference sequence).

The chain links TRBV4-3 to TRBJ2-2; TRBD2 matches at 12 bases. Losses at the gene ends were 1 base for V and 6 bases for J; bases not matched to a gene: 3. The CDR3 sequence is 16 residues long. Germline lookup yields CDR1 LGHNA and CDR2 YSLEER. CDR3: CASSQGLAGVSGELFF. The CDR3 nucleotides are TGCGCCAGCAGCCAAGGACTAGCGGGAGTATCCGGGGAGCTGTTTTTT.

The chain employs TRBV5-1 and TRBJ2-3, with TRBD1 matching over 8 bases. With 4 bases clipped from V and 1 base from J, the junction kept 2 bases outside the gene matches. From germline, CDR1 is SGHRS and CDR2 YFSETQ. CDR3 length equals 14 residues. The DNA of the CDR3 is TGCGCCAGCAGCCCACAGGGGGGCACAGATACGCAGTATTTT. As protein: CASSPQGGTDTQYF. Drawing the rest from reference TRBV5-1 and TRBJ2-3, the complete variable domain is KAGVTQTPRYLIKTRGQQVTLSCSPISGHRSVSWYQQTPGQGLQFLFEYFSETQRNKGNFPGRFSGRQFSNSRSEMNVSTLELGDSALYLCASSPQGGTDTQYFGPGTRLTVL.

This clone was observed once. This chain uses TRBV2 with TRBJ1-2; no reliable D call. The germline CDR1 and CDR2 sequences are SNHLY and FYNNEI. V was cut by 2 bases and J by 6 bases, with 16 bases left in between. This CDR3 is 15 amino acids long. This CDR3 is CASSEKRERGNGYTF. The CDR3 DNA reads TGTGCCAGCAGTGAAAAACGAGAAAGAGGGAATGGCTACACCTTC.

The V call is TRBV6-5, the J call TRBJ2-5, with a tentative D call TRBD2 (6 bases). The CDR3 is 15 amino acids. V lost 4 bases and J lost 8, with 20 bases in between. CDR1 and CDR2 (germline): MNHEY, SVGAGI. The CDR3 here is CASSFGDSPIITQYF. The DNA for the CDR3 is TGTGCCAGCAGTTTCGGGGACTCCCCGATCATCACCCAGTACTTC.

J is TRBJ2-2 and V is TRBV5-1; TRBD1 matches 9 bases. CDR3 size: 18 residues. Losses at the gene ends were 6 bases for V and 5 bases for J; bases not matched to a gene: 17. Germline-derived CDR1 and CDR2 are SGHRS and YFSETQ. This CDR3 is CASTLTPPGQGITGELFF. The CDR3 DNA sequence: TGCGCCAGCACCTTAACGCCACCGGGACAGGGAATAACCGGGGAGCTGTTTTTT. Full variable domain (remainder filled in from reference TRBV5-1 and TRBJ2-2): KAGVTQTPRYLIKTRGQQVTLSCSPISGHRSVSWYQQTPGQGLQFLFEYFSETQRNKGNFPGRFSGRQFSNSRSEMNVSTLELGDSALYLCASTLTPPGQGITGELFFGEGSRLTVL.

The DNA for the CDR3 is TGTGCCAGTGAATTGGGACAGCCGAATCAGCCCCAGCATTTT. Translation: CASELGQPNQPQHF. The rearrangement uses TRBV2 and TRBJ1-5; the match to TRBD1 covers 7 bases. Trimming at V came to 9 bases and at J to 4 bases, leaving 9 bases not matched to a gene. The CDR3 consists of 14 residues. The germline CDR1 and CDR2 sequences are SNHLY and FYNNEI. Supplemented by reference TRBV2 and TRBJ1-5, the full variable domain reads EPEVTQTPSHQVTQMGQEVILRCVPISNHLYFYWYRQILGQKVEFLVSFYNNEISEKSEIFDDQFSVERPDGSNFTLKIRSTKLEDSAMYFCASELGQPNQPQHFGDGTRLSIL.

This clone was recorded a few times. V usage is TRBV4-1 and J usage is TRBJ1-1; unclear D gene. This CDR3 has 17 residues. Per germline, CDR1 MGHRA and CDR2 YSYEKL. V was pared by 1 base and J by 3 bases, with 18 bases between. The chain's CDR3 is CASSQVEDQRPHTEAFF. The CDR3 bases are TGCGCCAGCAGCCAAGTGGAGGACCAAAGGCCGCACACTGAAGCTTTCTTT.